The sequence of this TCR beta chain was determined in a study of control samples from healthy donors and cancer patients. Profiling relied on immunoSEQ multiplex PCR, and the TCRdb table lists in-frame clones only, not all of them. Here the sample spans some 130,000 clones, more than 90% being singletons. With 6 bases removed from V and 3 bases from J, the gap between germline ends came to 9 bases. Per germline, CDR1 MGHRA and CDR2 YSYEKL. CDR3 length: 13 residues. The gene calls are TRBV4-1 and TRBJ1-3, with D unresolved. Sequences were obtained from blood. The clonotype originates from a man aged 18 to 29 in good health. CDR3: CASRRTGGNTIYF. CDR3 DNA sequence: TGCGCCAGCAGAAGGACGGGTGGAAACACCATATATTTT.